This T cell receptor beta chain was sequenced for a study of T cell responses to AZD1222 COVID-19 vaccine. Using immunoSEQ multiplex PCR, the repertoire was profiled, and TCRdb retains in-frame clones only, with some absent. Seen here are fewer than 200,000 clones, 80% to 95% observed once, and the top ten hold under 11%. Sequencing was performed on peripheral blood, taken on day 0 of AZD1222 vaccination. The origin of this receptor is an adult in good health.

DNA for the CDR3: TGTGCCAGCAGCGAGGGACAGGGCTTTTACAATGAGCAGTTCTTC. Its protein is CASSEGQGFYNEQFF. The chain combines TRBV9 with TRBJ2-1; 9 positions match TRBD1. CDR1 is SGDLS and CDR2 is YYNGEE in the germline V gene. This CDR3 spans 15 amino acids. V lost 3 bases and J lost 4; bases outside the gene matches: 5. Together with reference TRBV9 and TRBJ2-1, the CDR3 gives the full variable domain: DSGVTQTPKHLITATGQRVTLRCSPRSGDLSVYWYQQSLDQGLQFLIQYYNGEERAKGNILERFSAQQFPDLHSELNLSSLELGDSALYFCASSEGQGFYNEQFFGPGTRLTVL.